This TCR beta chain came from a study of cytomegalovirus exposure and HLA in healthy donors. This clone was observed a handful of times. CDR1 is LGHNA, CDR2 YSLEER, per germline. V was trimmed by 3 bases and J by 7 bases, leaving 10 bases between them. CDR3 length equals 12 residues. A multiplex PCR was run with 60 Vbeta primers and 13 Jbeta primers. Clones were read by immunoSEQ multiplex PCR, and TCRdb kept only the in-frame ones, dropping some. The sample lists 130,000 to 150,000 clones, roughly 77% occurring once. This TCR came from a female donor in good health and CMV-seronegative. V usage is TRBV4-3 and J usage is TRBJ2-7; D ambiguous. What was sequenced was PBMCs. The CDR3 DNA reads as TGCGCCAGCAGCCAGGCCCCCGGGGAGCAGTACTTC. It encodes CASSQAPGEQYF.